This is a list of T cell receptor beta chains from one sample in a study of vaccination and CD4 T cells after COVID-19. Their antigen targets remain unknown. TCRdb reprocessed the PCR reads with MiXCR, giving one entry per CDR3 protein. Of fewer than 9,500 distinct CDR3 sequences listed, roughly 48% were seen once; the top ten hold approximately 30%. The sample was CD4+ T cells from blood, cultured in vitro. The receptors here all came from a human donor in good health. The CDR3 runs from the conserved cysteine through the conserved F or W. A D gene is named only where the DNA matches it firmly. Not all rows give a size; the values are once, few, many and, for expanded clones, a class.

D gene	clone size	V gene	J gene	CDR3 protein	CDR3 DNA
NA	NA	TRBV6-1	TRBJ1-4	CASARGQGEKLFF	TGTGCCAGCGCCCGGGGCCAGGGGGAAAAACTGTTTTTT
TRBD2	NA	TRBV10-3	TRBJ2-7	CAISSTSGGPKWYEQYF	TGTGCCATCAGCTCGACTAGCGGGGGGCCCAAGTGGTACGAGCAGTACTTC
TRBD1	medium-sized	TRBV15	TRBJ1-2	CATRAGGVYHYGYTF	TGTGCCACCAGGGCAGGGGGCGTCTATCACTATGGCTACACCTTC
NA	few	TRBV27	TRBJ1-2	CASSLALLAYGYTF	TGTGCCAGCAGTTTGGCTTTGTTGGCCTATGGCTACACCTTC
NA	NA	TRBV12-3/TRBV12-4	TRBJ2-5	CASSLSRRGKGTQYF	TGTGCCAGCAGTTTAAGTCGGCGGGGTAAAGGGACCCAGTACTTC
TRBD1	few	TRBV4-1	TRBJ1-2	CASSRSHTQGAWGYTF	TGCGCCAGCAGCCGCTCCCATACACAGGGGGCTTGGGGCTACACCTTC
TRBD1	NA	TRBV10-1	TRBJ2-7	CASSYRGPYEQYF	TGCGCCAGCAGTTACAGGGGACCCTACGAGCAGTACTTC
NA	NA	TRBV10-1	TRBJ1-3	CASKRTASGNTIYF	TGCGCCAGCAAAAGGACAGCCTCTGGAAACACCATATATTTT
TRBD1	NA	TRBV6-5	TRBJ1-1	CASSWTQGASEAFF	TGTGCCAGCAGTTGGACACAGGGGGCCTCTGAAGCTTTCTTT
NA	NA	TRBV18	TRBJ1-5	CASSPLGEGDQPQHF	TGTGCCAGCTCACCATTGGGGGAAGGCGATCAGCCCCAGCATTTT
NA	NA	TRBV28	TRBJ2-5	CASGGIGGSLETQYF	TGTGCCAGCGGGGGCATTGGGGGGTCATTGGAGACCCAGTACTTC
TRBD1	few	TRBV30	TRBJ1-1	CAWSVQWSGGGSKAFF	TGTGCCTGGAGTGTACAGTGGTCAGGGGGCGGCTCTAAAGCTTTCTTT
NA	few	TRBV7-9	TRBJ2-1	CASSLGPGGAQFF	TGTGCCAGCAGCTTAGGTCCCGGGGGAGCCCAGTTCTTC
TRBD1	few	TRBV19	TRBJ1-1	CASSSSGGEGTEAFF	TGTGCCAGTAGCTCCTCAGGGGGCGAGGGGACTGAAGCTTTCTTT
NA	NA	TRBV11-2	TRBJ2-7	CASSLDWGSYEQYF	TGTGCCAGCAGCTTGGATTGGGGCTCCTACGAGCAGTACTTC
NA	hyperexpanded	TRBV12-1	TRBJ1-1	CASSFETGAVNTEAFF	TGTGCCAGCAGCTTTGAGACAGGGGCTGTGAACACTGAAGCTTTCTTT
NA	NA	TRBV2	TRBJ2-5	CASSQGRGREETQYF	TGTGCCAGCAGCCAAGGCCGGGGCCGCGAAGAGACCCAGTACTTC
TRBD2	few	TRBV6-1	TRBJ2-1	CASSEAPSGVRYNEQFF	TGTGCCAGCAGTGAAGCGCCTAGCGGGGTTAGATACAATGAGCAGTTCTTC
TRBD1	NA	TRBV6-5	TRBJ1-2	CASSYVGGGGYTF	TGTGCCAGCAGTTACGTAGGGGGCGGTGGCTACACCTTC
NA	NA	TRBV14	TRBJ1-2	CASSPKVSRDHGYTF	TGTGCCAGCAGCCCTAAAGTCAGCAGGGACCATGGCTACACCTTC
TRBD1	NA	TRBV12-3/TRBV12-4	TRBJ1-1	CASSQTGLFTEAFF	TGTGCCAGCAGCCAGACAGGGCTGTTCACTGAAGCTTTCTTT
TRBD1	NA	TRBV19	TRBJ1-5	CASAGTGGNQPQHF	TGTGCCAGTGCGGGGACAGGGGGCAATCAGCCCCAGCATTTT
NA	NA	TRBV18	TRBJ1-4	CASSPAEGLFF	TGTGCCAGCTCACCGGCAGAAGGACTGTTTTTT
TRBD1	NA	TRBV11-2	TRBJ1-2	CASSFNRDRGRRSTF	TGTGCCAGCAGCTTTAACCGGGACAGGGGGAGGAGGTCCACCTTC
NA	NA	TRBV5-1	TRBJ1-1	CASSLGGMNTEAFF	TGCGCCAGCAGCTTAGGTGGTATGAACACTGAAGCTTTCTTT
NA	NA	TRBV7-2	TRBJ2-5	CASSLAGGPRETQYF	TGTGCCAGCAGCTTAGCGGGGGGGCCACGGGAGACCCAGTACTTC
NA	NA	TRBV5-1	TRBJ2-5	CASSLGGGTHQETQYF	TGCGCCAGCAGCTTGGGGGGCGGGACCCACCAAGAGACCCAGTACTTC
NA	NA	TRBV7-9	TRBJ1-5	CASSRDNSNQPQHF	TGTGCCAGCAGCCGTGATAATAGCAATCAGCCCCAGCATTTT
NA	NA	TRBV19	TRBJ2-3	CASSIGPPGSTDTQYF	TGTGCCAGTAGTATCGGACCCCCGGGGAGCACAGATACGCAGTATTTT
NA	few	TRBV27	TRBJ2-2	CASKAQPEDTGELFF	TGTGCCAGCAAAGCTCAGCCTGAAGACACCGGGGAGCTGTTTTTT
NA	NA	TRBV7-7	TRBJ1-1	CASSATTDTEAFF	TGTGCCAGCAGCGCCACGACGGACACTGAAGCTTTCTTT
NA	NA	TRBV6-2/TRBV6-3	TRBJ1-2	CASSYSSRGGTYGYTF	TGTGCCAGCAGTTACTCGAGCCGTGGAGGGACCTATGGCTACACCTTC
TRBD1	few	TRBV5-1	TRBJ1-1	CASSLVLTGGTEAFF	TGCGCCAGCAGCTTGGTCCTGACAGGGGGGACTGAAGCTTTCTTT
TRBD1	few	TRBV27	TRBJ2-5	CASSLGQGREKSQYF	TGTGCCAGCAGTTTAGGACAGGGGAGGGAAAAATCCCAGTACTTC
NA	NA	TRBV21-1	TRBJ1-5	CASSKGGNQPQHF	TGTGCCAGCAGCAAAGGGGGTAATCAGCCCCAGCATTTT
NA	NA	TRBV6-1	TRBJ2-7	CAIRGPPGGEQYF	TGTGCCATCAGAGGTCCACCAGGAGGCGAGCAGTACTTC
NA	NA	TRBV19	TRBJ1-2	CASSVGQNYGYTF	TGTGCCAGTAGTGTCGGACAGAACTATGGCTACACCTTC
NA	NA	TRBV28	TRBJ1-5	CATLGADYQPQHF	TGTGCCACCCTGGGCGCCGACTATCAGCCCCAGCATTTT
TRBD1	NA	TRBV6-5	TRBJ1-1	CASSYTDRGSAEAFF	TGTGCCAGCAGTTACACTGACAGGGGAAGTGCGGAAGCTTTCTTT
NA	few	TRBV5-4	TRBJ1-1	CASSPGVNTEAFF	TGTGCCAGCAGCCCGGGGGTAAACACTGAAGCTTTCTTT
NA	NA	TRBV28	TRBJ2-1	CASSSLGTAGYNEQFF	TGTGCCAGCAGTTCCCTGGGGACGGCTGGGTACAATGAGCAGTTCTTC
TRBD2	once	TRBV7-9	TRBJ2-1	CASSPSGSSYNEQFF	TGCGCCAGCAGCCCGAGCGGGAGCTCCTACAATGAGCAGTTCTTC
NA	NA	TRBV20-1	TRBJ1-1	CSAREGAEAFF	TGCAGTGCTAGAGAGGGTGCTGAAGCTTTCTTT
TRBD2	NA	TRBV7-8	TRBJ2-7	CASSFRTSYEQYF	TGTGCCAGCAGCTTTCGGACTAGCTACGAGCAGTACTTC
NA	NA	TRBV19	TRBJ2-2	CASKTDANTGELFF	TGTGCCAGTAAAACAGACGCCAACACCGGGGAGCTGTTTTTT
NA	NA	TRBV6-5	TRBJ2-7	CASSSSPTYEQYF	TGTGCCAGCAGTTCAAGCCCCACCTACGAGCAGTACTTC
NA	NA	TRBV4-2	TRBJ2-5	CASSPNRVATQWTQYF	TGTGCCAGCAGCCCGAATCGGGTAGCAACCCAATGGACCCAGTACTTC
NA	NA	TRBV7-8	TRBJ1-5	CASSLAGFSNQPQHF	TGTGCCAGCAGCTTAGCAGGGTTCAGCAATCAGCCCCAGCATTTT
NA	few	TRBV7-9	TRBJ2-7	CASSPKIRVSSYEQYF	TGTGCCAGCAGCCCTAAAATTCGGGTTAGCTCCTACGAGCAGTACTTC
TRBD1	NA	TRBV20-1	TRBJ1-4	CSVSTGSEKLFF	TGCAGCGTTTCGACAGGGAGCGAAAAACTGTTTTTT
TRBD1	once	TRBV27	TRBJ1-1	CASRIGQGNSEAFF	TGTGCCAGCAGGATAGGACAGGGTAACTCTGAAGCTTTCTTT
TRBD2	few	TRBV5-4	TRBJ2-7	CASSGTRSNEQYF	TGTGCCAGCTCCGGGACTAGGTCCAACGAGCAGTACTTC
NA	few	TRBV28	TRBJ1-1	CASTWGDTEAFF	TGTGCCAGCACGTGGGGGGACACTGAAGCTTTCTTT